The 25 T cell receptor beta chains presented below share a single source sample, sequenced in a study of PD-1 blockade in classical Hodgkin lymphoma. The data were produced by immunoSEQ multiplex PCR, yet TCRdb's version contains in-frame clones alone and is incomplete. Of approximately 26,000 clones detected, around three quarters appear once; the ten largest clones hold under 20%. The time point is: cycle 4 day 1 (C4D1), after 6 weeks of nivolumab. All patients relapsed after autologous stem cell transplantation, and brentuximab vedotin exposure varied. This specimen consisted of peripheral blood mononuclear cells (PBMCs), obtained before the fourth cycle of nivolumab. These receptor sequences come from a human donor with classical Hodgkin lymphoma.

This clone has only a few counts. The V and J genes are TRBV7-8 and TRBJ2-7; 9 bases map to TRBD2. Germline CDR1 is SGHVS and CDR2 is FQNEAQ. The CDR3 extends over 19 amino acids. J lost 3 bases, V lost 2 bases, and 17 bases had no gene match. CDR3 DNA sequence: TGTGCCAGCAGCTTACGGGCTTTAGCGGGAGTTTCAGAAAGCTACGAGCAGTACTTC. Its translation is CASSLRALAGVSESYEQYF.

The J gene is TRBJ2-7, the V gene TRBV25-1, with a possible D match to TRBD2 (6 bases). This CDR3 spans 15 amino acids. The germline CDR1 and CDR2 sequences are MGHDK and SYGVNS. V was trimmed by 3 bases and J by 0 bases, leaving 12 bases between them. The CDR3 loop is CASSDPGRSSYEQYF. CDR3 DNA sequence: TGTGCCAGCAGTGACCCGGGGAGGAGCTCCTACGAGCAGTACTTC.

The V gene is TRBV4-1, the J gene TRBJ2-7, with 11 bases fitting TRBD2. V was clipped by 0 bases and J by 5 bases; unmatched bases: 9. This CDR3 contains 17 residues. CDR1 and CDR2 (germline): MGHRA, YSYEKL. The CDR3 sequence: CASSQDIRLAGKNEQYF. CDR3 nucleotides: TGCGCCAGCAGCCAAGATATCCGACTAGCGGGAAAGAACGAGCAGTACTTC.

This chain uses TRBV5-1 with TRBJ2-1; possible D gene TRBD1, 8 bases. The CDR3 runs to 12 residues. The V end was cut by 4 bases, the J end by 8 bases, with 10 bases between. The germline V gene encodes CDR1 SGHRS and CDR2 YFSETQ. CDR3 nucleotides: TGCGCCAGCAGCACAGGGGGGGATGAGCAGTTCTTC. It yields the protein CASSTGGDEQFF.

The chain carries TRBV4-2 and TRBJ2-7; D unclear. Germline-derived CDR1 and CDR2 are LGHNA and YNFKEQ. The CDR3 totals 16 residues. Trimming removed 0 bases at V and 4 bases at J, with 16 bases between. The CDR3 DNA is TGTGCCAGCAGCCAAGAGACTCCCTTAGCAGGATACGAGCAGTACTTC. It specifies CASSQETPLAGYEQYF.

The chain has TRBV2 and TRBJ2-2; tentative D call: TRBD2 (6 bases). The CDR3 runs to 15 residues. V gave up 8 bases and J gave up 2 bases, with 15 bases separating them. Per germline, CDR1 SNHLY and CDR2 FYNNEI. CDR3 coding DNA: TGTGCCAGCCAGGAGGGCGGACTAAACACCGGGGAGCTGTTTTTT. This sequence encodes CASQEGGLNTGELFF.

The genes are TRBV30 and TRBJ2-4; TRBD2 might be the D (6 bases). This CDR3 spans 17 amino acids. Germline V gene sequence: CDR1 GTSNPN, CDR2 SVGIG (reference sequence). Between the trimmed V and J ends, which lost 0 bases and 0 bases, there was a span of 15 bases. In DNA form, the CDR3 reads TGTGCCTGGAGTGTGGGGGGATTCACACTAGCCAAAAACATTCAGTACTTC. As protein: CAWSVGGFTLAKNIQYF. The whole variable domain, remainder taken from reference TRBV30 and TRBJ2-4, is SQTIHQWPATLVQPVGSPLSLECTVEGTSNPNLYWYRQAAGRGLQLLFYSVGIGQISSEVPQNLSASRPQDRQFILSSKKLLLSDSGFYLCAWSVGGFTLAKNIQYFGAGTRLSVL.

As for this clone: Germline and junction disagree at one end, which may indicate a read error. The chain is built from TRBV10-2 and TRBJ1-2; 7 positions match TRBD1. The CDR3 length is 15 residues. In germline, CDR1 is WSHSY, CDR2 SAAADI. CDR3 protein: CASSDWDSTNYGYTF. In nucleotides, the CDR3 is TGTGCCAGCAGTGACTGGGACAGTACTAACTATGGCTACACCTTC.

V gene TRBV6-6 combines with J gene TRBJ1-4; D is unresolved. CDR1 and CDR2 from the germline V gene are MNHNY and SVGAGI (reference sequence). This CDR3 has 14 amino acids. Trimming pared 6 bases from V and 4 bases from J, leaving 12 bases between. The CDR3: CASRTDAFNEKLFF. The CDR3 region has the DNA TGTGCCAGCAGAACTGACGCATTTAATGAAAAACTGTTTTTT.

This clone was picked up a small number of times. The chain couples TRBV27 to TRBJ2-1, with 11 bases identical to TRBD1. This CDR3 contains 14 residues. In germline, CDR1 is MNHEY, CDR2 SMNVEV (reference sequence). The V and J ends lost 8 bases and 4 bases, in that order; junction bases with no gene match: 4. The CDR3 is CASYGQGAYNEQFF. CDR3 coding DNA: TGTGCCAGCTACGGACAGGGGGCTTACAATGAGCAGTTCTTC.

V usage is TRBV18 and J usage is TRBJ1-1; D gene ambiguous. The CDR3 runs 16 residues. The ends were cut back, 4 bases at V and 0 bases at J, with 15 bases in the middle. The germline CDR1 and CDR2 sequences are KGHSH and LQKENI. DNA for the CDR3: TGTGCCAGCTCACGACGCGGGTCAGATTTGAACACTGAAGCTTTCTTT. Protein product: CASSRRGSDLNTEAFF. Variable domain in full (rest from reference TRBV18 and TRBJ1-1): NAGVMQNPRHLVRRRGQEARLRCSPMKGHSHVYWYRQLPEEGLKFMVYLQKENIIDESGMPKERFSAEFPKEGPSILRIQQVVRGDSAAYFCASSRRGSDLNTEAFFGQGTRLTVV.

This chain joins TRBV6-1 and TRBJ2-3; D ambiguous. The CDR3 runs to 16 residues. V was clipped by 2 bases and J by 9 bases, with 21 bases between them. Germline CDR1 is MNHNS and CDR2 is SASEGT. The CDR3 coding sequence is TGTGCCAGCAGTGAAACGGCGAGGCTAGGGAAAGGCACGCAGTATTTT. This encodes CASSETARLGKGTQYF.

A single count supports this clone. This rearrangement joins TRBV19 to TRBJ2-3; tentatively, D is TRBD2 (5 bases). Trimming shortened V by 7 bases and J by 2 bases, and 10 bases separated the two germline ends. In germline, CDR1 is LNHDA, CDR2 SQIVND (reference sequence). The CDR3 totals 13 residues. The CDR3 bases are TGTGCCAGTACCGCGGGTTACACAGATACGCAGTATTTT. It yields the protein CASTAGYTDTQYF.

The chain couples TRBV19 to TRBJ2-4, with D uncertain. The germline CDR1 and CDR2 sequences are LNHDA and SQIVND (reference sequence). Trimming left V 3 bases short and J 3 bases short, with 12 bases between. The CDR3 is 15 residues long. The CDR3 region is CASSILGEVKNIQYF. In DNA form, the CDR3 reads TGTGCCAGTAGTATTCTGGGTGAGGTCAAAAACATTCAGTACTTC.

The J gene is TRBJ2-3, the V gene TRBV14; D gene ambiguous. CDR1 is SGHDN, CDR2 FVKESK, per germline. With 3 bases removed from V and 0 bases from J, the gap between germline ends came to 13 bases. This CDR3 comprises 16 residues. The CDR3 DNA reads as TGTGCCAGCAGCCACCTACAGTATACTAGCACAGATACGCAGTATTTT. It encodes CASSHLQYTSTDTQYF. Full variable domain (outside the CDR3, taken from reference TRBV14 and TRBJ2-3): EAGVTQFPSHSVIEKGQTVTLRCDPISGHDNLYWYRRVMGKEIKFLLHFVKESKQDESGMPNNRFLAERTGGTYSTLKVQPAELEDSGVYFCASSHLQYTSTDTQYFGPGTRLTVL.

V is TRBV19 and J is TRBJ2-4, with D perhaps matching TRBD1 or TRBD2 (5 bases each). The germline gives CDR1 LNHDA, CDR2 SQIVND (reference sequence). This CDR3 has 18 residues. With 2 bases removed from V and 0 bases from J, the gap between germline ends came to 17 bases. CDR3 nucleotide sequence: TGTGCCAGTAGTATAATAACCGGGGCCCCCCGAGCCAAAAACATTCAGTACTTC. Protein sequence: CASSIITGAPRAKNIQYF.

J is TRBJ2-3 and V is TRBV18; 13 bases map to TRBD2. Germline V gene sequence: CDR1 KGHSH, CDR2 LQKENI. V gave up 5 bases and J gave up 0 bases; unmatched junction bases: 5. This CDR3 has 17 amino acids. The DNA for the CDR3 is TGTGCCAGCTCATCAGGACTAGCGGGAGAGAGCACAGATACGCAGTATTTT. Translated: CASSSGLAGESTDTQYF.

The chain combines TRBV11-2 with TRBJ2-7, with no clear D. From germline, CDR1 is SGHAT and CDR2 FQNNGV. The CDR3 has 15 amino acids. V dropped 0 bases and J dropped 7 bases, with 16 bases sitting between them. CDR3 nucleotides: TGTGCCAGCAGCTTAGACCAGGACCTTCTGGGGGAGCAGTACTTC. Its translation is CASSLDQDLLGEQYF.

This chain links TRBV7-9 with TRBJ1-5, with D maybe TRBD1 (5 bases). Trimming took 5 bases from V and 5 from J, leaving 7 bases between them. The CDR3 totals 12 residues. Germline lookup yields CDR1 SEHNR and CDR2 FQNEAQ (reference sequence). The CDR3 region is CASSRGDQPQHF. The CDR3 nucleotides are TGTGCCAGCAGCCGAGGGGATCAGCCCCAGCATTTT.

This chain joins TRBV7-9 and TRBJ2-7; no definite D call. The CDR3 spans 15 residues. Germline V gives CDR1 SEHNR, CDR2 FQNEAQ (reference sequence). V lost 2 bases and J lost 5, with 16 bases in between. DNA of the CDR3: TGTGCCAGCAGCTTATCTGGACCGCACAGCCACGAGCAGTACTTC. Protein sequence: CASSLSGPHSHEQYF. The complete variable domain, with remaining parts taken from reference TRBV7-9 and TRBJ2-7, reads DTGVSQNPRHKITKRGQNVTFRCDPISEHNRLYWYRQTLGQGPEFLTYFQNEAQLEKSRLLSDRFSAERPKGSFSTLEIQRTEQGDSAMYLCASSLSGPHSHEQYFGPGTRLTVT.

The V gene is TRBV4-1, the J gene TRBJ2-5, with 7 positions matching TRBD2. The J call is in doubt because the DNA end fits TRBJ2-7 better. The CDR3 sequence is 16 residues long. Germline CDR1 reads MGHRA; CDR2 reads YSYEKL. CDR3 sequence reads: CASSQDRLLAGSEQYF. DNA for the CDR3: TGCGCCAGCAGCCAAGATCGGTTGTTAGCGGGTAGCGAGCAGTACTTC.

V gene TRBV28 combines with J gene TRBJ2-2; 8 bases fit TRBD2. From germline, CDR1 is MDHEN and CDR2 SYDVKM. With 6 bases clipped from V and 7 bases from J, the junction kept 10 bases outside the gene matches. The CDR3 has 15 amino acids. This chain's CDR3 is CASRTGTSFIGELFF. The CDR3 region has the DNA TGTGCCAGCAGAACCGGGACTAGTTTCATCGGGGAGCTGTTTTTT.

The chain has TRBV15 and TRBJ1-5; D possibly corresponds to TRBD1 (5 bases). Germline V gives CDR1 LNHNV, CDR2 YYDKDF (reference sequence). There are 12 residues in the CDR3. Between the trimmed V and J ends, which lost 8 bases and 7 bases, there was a span of 12 bases. The CDR3 bases are TGTGCCACCTCTCTCGGGACCCAGCCCCAGCATTTT. It codes for CATSLGTQPQHF. The whole variable domain, filled in from reference TRBV15 and TRBJ1-5, reads DAMVIQNPRYQVTQFGKPVTLSCSQTLNHNVMYWYQQKSSQAPKLLFHYYDKDFNNEADTPDNFQSRRPNTSFCFLDIRSPGLGDTAMYLCATSLGTQPQHFGDGTRLSIL.

The V and J genes are TRBV10-3 and TRBJ2-7; D ambiguous. Looked up from germline, CDR1 is ENHRY and CDR2 is SYGVKD. This CDR3 is 13 amino acids long. Trimming stripped 11 bases from V and 1 base from J, with 15 bases between. The CDR3 bases are TGTGCCTCTGAGGATGGGCGATCCTACGAGCAGTACTTC. It specifies CASEDGRSYEQYF.

The rearrangement links TRBV27 to TRBJ2-5, with D perhaps matching TRBD2 (5 bases). Trimming shortened V by 3 bases and J by 5 bases, and 13 bases separated the two germline ends. The CDR3 is 14 residues long. Per the germline V gene, CDR1 is MNHEY and CDR2 is SMNVEV (reference sequence). The CDR3 nucleotides are TGTGCCAGCAGTTTTGGTGGGAGACCGGAGACCCAGTACTTC. Translated, it gives CASSFGGRPETQYF.